These 27 T cell receptor beta chains were sequenced from one sample in a study of blood T cell repertoires in COVID-19. The protocol was immunoSEQ multiplex PCR, while the TCRdb copy is restricted to in-frame clones and leaves out a portion. In the table there are about 140,000 clones, roughly 88% of which are singletons. The material sequenced was peripheral blood. The receptors shown here come from a woman between 45 and 65 years old with acute or convalescent COVID-19.

The chain is built from TRBV5-1 and TRBJ2-2; D gene ambiguous. With 0 bases removed from V and 1 base from J, the gap between germline ends came to 10 bases. The CDR3 totals 16 residues. CDR1 is SGHRS, CDR2 YFSETQ, per germline. The CDR3 sequence: CASSLAGRLNTGELFF. In nucleotides, the CDR3 is TGCGCCAGCAGCTTGGCCGGCAGACTGAACACCGGGGAGCTGTTTTTT.

The chain has TRBV28 and TRBJ1-4; 10 bases map to TRBD1. J was trimmed by 1 base and V by 5 bases; bases with no gene match: 19. The germline CDR1 and CDR2 sequences are MDHEN and SYDVKM. The CDR3 is made up of 21 amino acids. CDR3 residues: CASSLTMTPTGGYRTNEKLFF. CDR3 DNA sequence: TGTGCCAGCAGTCTAACTATGACCCCGACAGGGGGCTACAGAACTAATGAAAAACTGTTTTTT.

V is TRBV6-5 and J is TRBJ1-2; 10 bases agree with TRBD1. The V segment lost 4 bases and the J segment 4 bases; nucleotides outside the gene matches: 6. The CDR3 covers 15 residues. Germline CDR1 reads MNHEY; CDR2 reads SVGAGI. CDR3 coding DNA: TGTGCCAGCAGTTCCGGGACAGGGGCCCCCTATGGCTACACCTTC. This codes for CASSSGTGAPYGYTF.

The J gene is TRBJ2-5, the V gene TRBV3-1 (or the pseudogene TRBV3-2), with a tentative D call TRBD2 (6 bases). Germline-derived CDR1 and CDR2 are LGHDT and YNNKEL (reference sequence). The V gene lost 4 bases and the J gene lost 5 bases, with 14 bases spanning the gap. CDR3 size: 14 residues. DNA of the CDR3: TGTGCCAGCAGCCGGGACCCGGCGGGGGAGACCCAGTACTTC. Protein: CASSRDPAGETQYF.

The chain couples TRBV5-1 to TRBJ2-1; D is perhaps TRBD1 (6 bases). The length of the CDR3 is 16 residues. Germline CDR1 SGHRS, CDR2 YFSETQ. Trimming removed 0 bases at V and 0 bases at J, with 10 bases between. CDR3 bases: TGCGCCAGCAGCTTGGGCGGACAGAGCTCCTACAATGAGCAGTTCTTC. This encodes CASSLGGQSSYNEQFF.

The chain couples TRBV2 to TRBJ2-7, with D unresolved. The germline V and J ends were trimmed by 8 bases and 1 base, with 6 bases remaining between them. This CDR3 region has 11 residues. Germline CDR1 and CDR2: SNHLY and FYNNEI. This CDR3 reads CASLTSYEQYF. In DNA form, the CDR3 reads TGTGCCAGCCTCACTTCCTACGAGCAGTACTTC. Using reference TRBV2 and TRBJ2-7 for the parts outside the CDR3, the full variable domain is EPEVTQTPSHQVTQMGQEVILRCVPISNHLYFYWYRQILGQKVEFLVSFYNNEISEKSEIFDDQFSVERPDGSNFTLKIRSTKLEDSAMYFCASLTSYEQYFGPGTRLTVT.

The chain has TRBV19 and TRBJ2-5; D may be TRBD2 (5 bases). CDR1 and CDR2 from the germline V gene are LNHDA and SQIVND (reference sequence). V was cut by 7 bases and J by 5 bases, with 14 bases left in between. CDR3 size: 13 residues. For the CDR3, the DNA is TGTGCCAGTACACCGGGGTTCGGGGAGACCCAGTACTTC. Translation: CASTPGFGETQYF.

The rearrangement joins TRBV25-1 to TRBJ1-4; no clear D. The germline V gene encodes CDR1 MGHDK and CDR2 SYGVNS. This CDR3 region has 13 residues. Trimming cost V 8 bases and J 8 bases, with 15 bases left between them. CDR3 DNA sequence: TGTGCCAGCCATGCAACTTGGAGCGAAAAACTGTTTTTT. Amino acids: CASHATWSEKLFF.

V gene TRBV3-1 (or the pseudogene TRBV3-2) combines with J gene TRBJ1-1; D ambiguous. V was cut by 7 bases and J by 0 bases, with 9 bases left in between. CDR1 is LGHDT, CDR2 YNNKEL, per germline (reference sequence). The CDR3 is made up of 13 amino acids. DNA for the CDR3: TGTGCCAGCAAAAGGGAGCTGAACACTGAAGCTTTCTTT. Translated: CASKRELNTEAFF.

The V gene is TRBV10-1, the J gene TRBJ1-2; 11 positions agree with TRBD1. V lost 2 bases, J lost 3 bases, and 14 bases stayed unmatched. CDR1 and CDR2 from the germline V gene are WNHNN and SYGVQD (reference sequence). The CDR3 spans 19 residues. CDR3 loop: CASSEARDRGCLVDYGYTF. In DNA, the CDR3 is TGCGCCAGCAGTGAGGCCCGGGACAGGGGGTGTTTAGTTGACTATGGCTACACCTTC.

A remark on this clone: This sample also contains other DNA sequences that code for the same CDR3. This chain connects TRBV27 to TRBJ2-7; 10 bases map to TRBD1. The CDR3 covers 15 residues. V gave up 5 bases and J gave up 0 bases; unmatched junction bases: 4. The germline V gene has CDR1 MNHEY and CDR2 SMNVEV (reference sequence). The CDR3 loop is CASSPWTGGSYEQYF. The CDR3 DNA reads TGTGCCAGCAGTCCCTGGACAGGGGGCTCCTACGAGCAGTACTTC.

This clone was observed a single time. This chain connects TRBV7-9 to TRBJ2-5, with TRBD2 matching 10 bases. Germline V gene data show CDR1 as SEHNR and CDR2 as FQNEAQ (reference sequence). Trimming at V came to 2 bases and at J to 7 bases, leaving 10 bases not matched to a gene. The CDR3 sequence is 16 residues long. Here the CDR3 DNA reads TGTGCCAGCAGCTTAAGGGTGGGGACTAGCGTTGGGACCCAGTACTTC. Protein sequence: CASSLRVGTSVGTQYF.

V usage is TRBV6-5 and J usage is TRBJ1-3; D unclear. This CDR3 contains 13 residues. Germline assignment: CDR1 MNHEY and CDR2 SVGAGI. Trimming removed 8 bases from V and 3 bases from J, with 11 bases in between. CDR3 DNA: TGTGCCAGCGTTAAGATCGGTGGAAACACCATATATTTT. Translating gives CASVKIGGNTIYF.

This chain uses TRBV21-1 with TRBJ2-2; the D call TRBD2 from the table was never checked on the DNA. TRBV21-1 is a listed pseudogene. The CDR3 loop spans 19 amino acids. The CDR3 DNA sequence: TGTGCCAGCAGCAAAGACGGAGGGGCCCCACGACTTAACACCGGGGAGCTGTTTTTT. Protein product: CASSKDGGAPRLNTGELFF.

The CDR3 reads CASSLGGAGDEQYF. Here the CDR3 DNA reads TGTGCCAGCAGCTTAGGGGGCGCGGGAGACGAGCAGTACTTC. This sequence joins TRBV7-9 and TRBJ2-7, with TRBD2 matching 7 bases. Per the germline V gene, CDR1 is SEHNR and CDR2 is FQNEAQ (reference sequence). The V segment lost 1 base and the J segment 5 bases; nucleotides outside the gene matches: 5. This CDR3 is 14 amino acids long. The full variable domain, its missing parts supplied by reference TRBV7-9 and TRBJ2-7, is DTGVSQNPRHKITKRGQNVTFRCDPISEHNRLYWYRQTLGQGPEFLTYFQNEAQLEKSRLLSDRFSAERPKGSFSTLEIQRTEQGDSAMYLCASSLGGAGDEQYFGPGTRLTVT.

V gene TRBV7-3 combines with J gene TRBJ1-6; 8 positions match TRBD1. CDR3 size: 15 residues. Germline values: CDR1 SGHTA, CDR2 FQGTGA. With V trimmed by 5 bases and J by 7 bases, 7 bases remained unmatched. The CDR3 sequence is CASSTTGAGNSPLHF. The CDR3 DNA is TGTGCCAGCAGCACGACAGGGGCGGGAAATTCACCCCTCCACTTT.

This chain joins TRBV3-1 (or the pseudogene TRBV3-2) and TRBJ1-2; no definite D call. The CDR3 sequence is 14 residues long. Germline CDR1 LGHDT, CDR2 YNNKEL (reference sequence). V lost 3 bases and J 6 bases, leaving 14 bases between the germline ends. CDR3 in DNA: TGTGCCAGCAGCCAGGAGGCGGCAAAGAATGGCTACACCTTC. This translates into CASSQEAAKNGYTF.

This rearrangement joins TRBV7-8 to TRBJ1-6, with 12 bases aligning to TRBD1. V lost 5 bases and J lost 10; bases outside the gene matches: 6. CDR1 and CDR2 from the germline V gene are SGHVS and FQNEAQ. The CDR3 totals 15 residues. The DNA of the CDR3 is TGTGCCAGCAGCGAGGGACAGGGGGCCAAATCACCCCTCCACTTT. Its translation: CASSEGQGAKSPLHF. The full variable domain, its missing parts supplied by reference TRBV7-8 and TRBJ1-6, is GAGVSQSPRYKVAKRGQDVALRCDPISGHVSLFWYQQALGQGPEFLTYFQNEAQLDKSGLPSDRFFAERPEGSVSTLKIQRTQQEDSAVYLCASSEGQGAKSPLHFGNGTRLTVT.

The chain links TRBV10-1 to TRBJ2-5, with 9 bases fitting TRBD2. Germline-derived CDR1 and CDR2 are WNHNN and SYGVQD (reference sequence). The V gene end was trimmed by 3 bases and the J gene end by 2 bases; junction bases not matched to a gene: 4. This CDR3 is built from 15 residues. The CDR3 protein is CASSELAGPQETQYF. CDR3 DNA sequence: TGCGCCAGCAGTGAACTAGCGGGCCCGCAAGAGACCCAGTACTTC.

The chain couples TRBV30 to TRBJ1-3; D call uncertain. V was shortened by 0 bases and J by 9 bases, with 12 bases between the two germline ends. Per germline, CDR1 GTSNPN and CDR2 SVGIG (reference sequence). The CDR3 has 13 amino acids. The chain's CDR3 is CAWSVMTGGTIYF. CDR3 nucleotides: TGTGCCTGGAGTGTTATGACGGGAGGCACCATATATTTT. The variable domain in full, with the rest retrieved from reference TRBV30 and TRBJ1-3, is SQTIHQWPATLVQPVGSPLSLECTVEGTSNPNLYWYRQAAGRGLQLLFYSVGIGQISSEVPQNLSASRPQDRQFILSSKKLLLSDSGFYLCAWSVMTGGTIYFGEGSWLTVV.

The rearrangement uses TRBV2 and TRBJ1-1, with TRBD1 identical over 9 bases. Germline CDR1 SNHLY, CDR2 FYNNEI. V shed 3 bases, J shed 6 bases, and the junction held 8 bases outside the gene matches. This CDR3 contains 15 residues. This chain's CDR3 is CASSDGTGSFAEAFF. The DNA of the CDR3 is TGTGCCAGCAGTGATGGGACAGGGTCTTTTGCTGAAGCTTTCTTT.

The chain employs TRBV2 and TRBJ1-4, with no clear D. With 4 bases removed from V and 4 bases from J, the gap between germline ends came to 7 bases. The CDR3 spans 13 residues. Germline V lookup: CDR1 SNHLY, CDR2 FYNNEI. CDR3 sequence reads: CASSVLINEKLFF. The CDR3 DNA follows: TGTGCCAGCAGTGTACTGATTAATGAAAAACTGTTTTTT. The variable domain in full, with the rest retrieved from reference TRBV2 and TRBJ1-4, is EPEVTQTPSHQVTQMGQEVILRCVPISNHLYFYWYRQILGQKVEFLVSFYNNEISEKSEIFDDQFSVERPDGSNFTLKIRSTKLEDSAMYFCASSVLINEKLFFGSGTQLSVL.

The chain links TRBV19 to TRBJ2-1; D remains ambiguous. V was trimmed by 8 bases and J by 4 bases, leaving 6 bases between them. CDR3 length: 11 amino acids. Germline V gene data show CDR1 as LNHDA and CDR2 as SQIVND (reference sequence). CDR3 in amino acids: CASPTYNEQFF. Here the CDR3 DNA reads TGTGCCAGTCCCACATACAATGAGCAGTTCTTC.

The rearrangement joins TRBV6-4 to TRBJ2-2; a weak D match, TRBD2 (5 bases). V was cut by 6 bases and J by 1 base, with 9 bases left in between. Germline V gene lookup returns CDR1 MRHNA and CDR2 SNTAGT. There are 14 residues in the CDR3. The CDR3 DNA reads TGTGCCAGCAGCCACGGGATGAACACCGGGGAGCTGTTTTTT. Encoded protein: CASSHGMNTGELFF.

The chain is built from TRBV6-5 and TRBJ2-3, with a weak D call TRBD2 (6 bases). The CDR3 extends over 14 amino acids. Germline CDR1 is MNHEY and CDR2 is SVGAGI. V lost 6 bases to trimming and J lost 7 bases, with 17 bases between them. The CDR3 protein is CASRGEAAPNTQYF. The CDR3 region has the DNA TGTGCCAGCAGGGGGGAGGCGGCACCTAATACGCAGTATTTT.

The V and J genes are TRBV19 and TRBJ2-7; D ambiguous. This CDR3 region has 14 residues. Germline CDR1 LNHDA, CDR2 SQIVND (reference sequence). The ends were cut back, 4 bases at V and 7 bases at J, with 17 bases in the middle. As DNA, the CDR3 is TGTGCCAGTAGTAGGAGAGTCCCTCATGGGGAGCAGTACTTC. This encodes CASSRRVPHGEQYF.

This clone has just a few counts. This rearrangement joins TRBV24-1 to TRBJ2-2, with TRBD1 as a possible D gene (5 bases). The CDR3 is made up of 14 amino acids. CDR1 is KGHDR and CDR2 is SFDVKD in the germline V gene. Trimming left V 4 bases short and J 7 bases short, with 12 bases between. In DNA form, the CDR3 reads TGTGCCACCAGTGAGGTGGGGCTCGGCGGGGAGCTGTTTTTT. This sequence encodes CATSEVGLGGELFF.